The 4 T cell receptor beta chains reported below all come from one sample, sequenced in a study of T cell repertoires in cytomegalovirus infection. No antigen has been assigned to these receptors. TCRdb reprocessed the reads via MiXCR and lists one record per CDR3 protein. The sample includes approximately 990,000 distinct CDR3 sequences, 25% to 40% of them seen just once. The material sequenced was cultured CD8+ T cells from PBMCs, taken from culture after CMV antigen stimulation. These receptors were taken from a human donor in good health (CMV status not recorded). Some clones in this sample may be carry-over from other donors' samples.

The chain combines TRBV19 with TRBJ1-6, with D hard to call. CDR3 length: 16 amino acids. The germline CDR1 and CDR2 sequences are LNHDA and SQIVND (reference sequence). The V and J ends lost 5 bases and 0 bases respectively, with 11 bases between them. The CDR3 spells CASSAGLSSYNSPLHF. CDR3 in DNA: TGTGCCAGTAGTGCCGGGTTAAGCTCCTATAATTCACCCCTCCACTTT.

The V gene is TRBV20-1, the J gene TRBJ2-5; 11 nucleotides match TRBD2. V lost 5 bases and J lost 6; bases outside the gene matches: 20. The CDR3 is 18 residues long. Per the germline V gene, CDR1 is DFQATT and CDR2 is SNEGSKA (reference sequence). As DNA, the CDR3 is TGCAGTGCTCACGCCCTCTTAAATAGCGGGGGGGATCTGAAGACCCAGTACTTC. Encoded protein: CSAHALLNSGGDLKTQYF.

This chain connects TRBV6-1 to TRBJ2-1, with D uncertain. Trimming left V 4 bases short and J 9 bases short, with 10 bases between. The CDR3 is 12 amino acids. Germline CDR1 MNHNS, CDR2 SASEGT. The CDR3 coding sequence is TGTGCCAGCAGTGGAGACTTTAGTGAGCAGTTCTTC. This gives the protein CASSGDFSEQFF.

V gene TRBV5-1 combines with J gene TRBJ2-4; 10 bases map to TRBD1. The germline gives CDR1 SGHRS, CDR2 YFSETQ. Losses at the gene ends were 4 bases for V and 3 bases for J; bases not matched to a gene: 10. The CDR3 extends over 17 amino acids. The CDR3 loop reads CASSVRDRGLNKNIQYF. CDR3 sequence (DNA): TGCGCCAGCAGCGTCCGGGACAGGGGTTTAAACAAAAACATTCAGTACTTC.